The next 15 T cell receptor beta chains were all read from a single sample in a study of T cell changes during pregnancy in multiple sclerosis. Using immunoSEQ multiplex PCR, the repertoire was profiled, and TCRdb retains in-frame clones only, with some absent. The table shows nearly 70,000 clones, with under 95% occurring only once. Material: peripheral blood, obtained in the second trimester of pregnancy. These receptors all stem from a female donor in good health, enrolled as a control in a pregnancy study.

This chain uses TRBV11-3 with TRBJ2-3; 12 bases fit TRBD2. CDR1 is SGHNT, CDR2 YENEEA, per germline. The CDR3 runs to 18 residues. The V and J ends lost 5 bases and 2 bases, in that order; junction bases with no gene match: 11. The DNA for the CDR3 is TGTGCCAGCAGCAGGCTAGCGGGAGGGCTCCCGCCCACAGATACGCAGTATTTT. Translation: CASSRLAGGLPPTDTQYF.

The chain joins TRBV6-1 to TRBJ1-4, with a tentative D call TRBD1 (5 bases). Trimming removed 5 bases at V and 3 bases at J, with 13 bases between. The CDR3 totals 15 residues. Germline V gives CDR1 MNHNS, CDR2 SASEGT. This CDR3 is CASSTLTGANEKLFF. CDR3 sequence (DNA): TGTGCCAGCAGTACCCTGACGGGGGCTAATGAAAAACTGTTTTTT.

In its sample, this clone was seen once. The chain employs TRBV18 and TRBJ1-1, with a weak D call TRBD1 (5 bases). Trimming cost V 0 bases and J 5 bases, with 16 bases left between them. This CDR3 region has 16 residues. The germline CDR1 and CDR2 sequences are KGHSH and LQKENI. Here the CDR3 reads CASSPPGAGFRTEAFF. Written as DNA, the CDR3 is TGTGCCAGCTCACCACCTGGGGCAGGGTTCAGGACTGAAGCTTTCTTT.

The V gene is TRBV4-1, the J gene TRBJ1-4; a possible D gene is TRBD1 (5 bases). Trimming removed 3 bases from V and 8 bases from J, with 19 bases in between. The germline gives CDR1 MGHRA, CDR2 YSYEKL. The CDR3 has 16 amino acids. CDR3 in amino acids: CASSHPWRGKGEKLFF. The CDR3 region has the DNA TGCGCCAGCAGCCATCCCTGGCGGGGGAAGGGAGAAAAACTGTTTTTT.

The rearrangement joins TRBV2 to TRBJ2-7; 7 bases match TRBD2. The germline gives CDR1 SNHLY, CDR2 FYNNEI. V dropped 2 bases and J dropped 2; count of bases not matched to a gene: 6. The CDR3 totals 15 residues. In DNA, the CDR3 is TGTGCCAGCAGTGAACTGCGGGAGAACCCCTACGAGCAGTACTTC. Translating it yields CASSELRENPYEQYF.

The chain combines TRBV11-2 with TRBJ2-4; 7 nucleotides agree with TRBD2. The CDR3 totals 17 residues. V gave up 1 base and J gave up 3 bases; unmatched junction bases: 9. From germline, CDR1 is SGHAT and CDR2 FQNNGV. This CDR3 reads CASSLVYGGSDKNIQYF. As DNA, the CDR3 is TGTGCCAGCAGCTTAGTATATGGCGGGAGTGACAAAAACATTCAGTACTTC.

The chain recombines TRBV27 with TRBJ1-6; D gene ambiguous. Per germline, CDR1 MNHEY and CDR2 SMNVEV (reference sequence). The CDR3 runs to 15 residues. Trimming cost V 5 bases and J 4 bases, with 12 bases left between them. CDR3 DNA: TGTGCCAGCAGTCCCGTAAGTCAGTATAATTCACCCCTCCACTTT. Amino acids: CASSPVSQYNSPLHF.

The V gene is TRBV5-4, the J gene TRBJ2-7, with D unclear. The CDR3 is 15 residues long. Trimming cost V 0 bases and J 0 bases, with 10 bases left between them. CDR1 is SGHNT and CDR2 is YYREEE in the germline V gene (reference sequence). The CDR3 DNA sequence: TGTGCCAGCAGCTTGGAGGTGGCTAGCTCCTACGAGCAGTACTTC. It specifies CASSLEVASSYEQYF.

This CDR3 is CARSLTGENTGELFF. Written as DNA, the CDR3 is TGTGCCAGAAGCTTGACAGGGGAGAACACCGGGGAGCTGTTTTTT. The V and J genes are TRBV5-3 and TRBJ2-2, with 7 bases that match TRBD1. TRBV5-3 is an ORF, with its function uncertain. This CDR3 comprises 15 residues. Losses at the gene ends were 1 base for V and 1 base for J; bases not matched to a gene: 1.

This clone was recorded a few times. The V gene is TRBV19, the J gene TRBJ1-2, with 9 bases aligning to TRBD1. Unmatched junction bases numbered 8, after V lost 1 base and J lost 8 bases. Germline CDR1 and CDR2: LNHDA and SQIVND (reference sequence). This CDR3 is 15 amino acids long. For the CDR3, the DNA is TGTGCCAGTAGTATAGGGGGACAGGGTATCTACGGCTACACCTTC. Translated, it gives CASSIGGQGIYGYTF.

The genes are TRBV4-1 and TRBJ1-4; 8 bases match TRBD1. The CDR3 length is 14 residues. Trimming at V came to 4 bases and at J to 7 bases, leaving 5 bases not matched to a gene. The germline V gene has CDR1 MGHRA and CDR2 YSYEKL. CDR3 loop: CASSPGTGGEKLFF. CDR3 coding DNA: TGCGCCAGCAGCCCCGGGACAGGCGGTGAAAAACTGTTTTTT.

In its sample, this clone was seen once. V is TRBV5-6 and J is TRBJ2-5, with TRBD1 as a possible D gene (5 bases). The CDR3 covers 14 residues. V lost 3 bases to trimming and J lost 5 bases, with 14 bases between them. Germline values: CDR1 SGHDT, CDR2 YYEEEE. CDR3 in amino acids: CASSSRQLGETQYF. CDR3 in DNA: TGTGCCAGCAGCTCTCGACAGCTGGGGGAGACCCAGTACTTC.

DNA for the CDR3: TGCGCCAGCAGCCCGACCTCGACAGGGTATGGCTACACCTTC. Translation gives CASSPTSTGYGYTF. The chain joins TRBV5-1 to TRBJ1-2; 7 nucleotides agree with TRBD1. The CDR3 is 14 residues long. J was trimmed by 5 bases and V by 4 bases; bases with no gene match: 8. Germline values: CDR1 SGHRS, CDR2 YFSETQ.

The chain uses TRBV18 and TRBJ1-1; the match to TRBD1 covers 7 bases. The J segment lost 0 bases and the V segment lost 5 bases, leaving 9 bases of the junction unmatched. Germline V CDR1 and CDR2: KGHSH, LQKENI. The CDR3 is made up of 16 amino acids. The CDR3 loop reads CASSYRDSGMNTEAFF. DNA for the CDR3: TGTGCCAGCTCATACCGGGACAGTGGGATGAACACTGAAGCTTTCTTT.

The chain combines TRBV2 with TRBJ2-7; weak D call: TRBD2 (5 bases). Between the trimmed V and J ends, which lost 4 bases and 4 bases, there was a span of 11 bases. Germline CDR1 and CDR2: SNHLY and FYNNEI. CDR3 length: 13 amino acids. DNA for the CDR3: TGTGCCAGCAGTGGCGGGCCGGGGTACGAGCAGTACTTC. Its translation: CASSGGPGYEQYF.